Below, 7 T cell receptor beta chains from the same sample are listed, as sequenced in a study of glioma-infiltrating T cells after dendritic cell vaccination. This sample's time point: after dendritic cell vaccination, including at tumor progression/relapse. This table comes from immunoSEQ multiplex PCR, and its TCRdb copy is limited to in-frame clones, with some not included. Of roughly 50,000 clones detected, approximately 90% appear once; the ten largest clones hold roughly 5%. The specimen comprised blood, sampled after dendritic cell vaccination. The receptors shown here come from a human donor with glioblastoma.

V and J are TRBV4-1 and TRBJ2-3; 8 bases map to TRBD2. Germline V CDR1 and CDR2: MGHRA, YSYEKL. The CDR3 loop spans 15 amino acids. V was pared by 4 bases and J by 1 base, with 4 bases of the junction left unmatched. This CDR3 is CASSPQTSGTDTQYF. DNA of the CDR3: TGCGCCAGCAGCCCCCAGACTAGCGGCACAGATACGCAGTATTTT.

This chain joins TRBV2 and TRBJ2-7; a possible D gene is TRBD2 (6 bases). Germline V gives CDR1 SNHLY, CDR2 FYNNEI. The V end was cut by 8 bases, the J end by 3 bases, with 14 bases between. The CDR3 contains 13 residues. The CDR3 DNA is TGTGCCAGCGGCCGGGAGATCATCTACGAGCAGTACTTC. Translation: CASGREIIYEQYF. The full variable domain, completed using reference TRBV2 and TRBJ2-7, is EPEVTQTPSHQVTQMGQEVILRCVPISNHLYFYWYRQILGQKVEFLVSFYNNEISEKSEIFDDQFSVERPDGSNFTLKIRSTKLEDSAMYFCASGREIIYEQYFGPGTRLTVT.

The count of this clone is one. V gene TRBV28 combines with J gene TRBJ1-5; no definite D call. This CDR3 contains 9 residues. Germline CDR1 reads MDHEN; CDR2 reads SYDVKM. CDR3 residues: CGTREAQHF. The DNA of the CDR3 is TGTGGCACGCGGGAGGCCCAGCATTTT.

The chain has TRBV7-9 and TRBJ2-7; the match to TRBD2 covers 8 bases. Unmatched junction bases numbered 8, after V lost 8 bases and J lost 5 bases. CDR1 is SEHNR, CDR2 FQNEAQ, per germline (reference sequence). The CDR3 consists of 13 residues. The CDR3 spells CASSEREIHEQYF. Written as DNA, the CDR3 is TGTGCCAGCTCGGAGCGGGAGATTCACGAGCAGTACTTC.

The CDR3, as DNA: TGTGCCAGCAGCGCCCCGGGGTCCTACGAGCAGTACTTC. It is translated as CASSAPGSYEQYF. The gene calls are TRBV9 and TRBJ2-7; D may be TRBD2 (5 bases). CDR1 is SGDLS, CDR2 YYNGEE, per germline. This CDR3 region has 13 residues. V was pared by 3 bases and J by 1 base, with 8 bases between.

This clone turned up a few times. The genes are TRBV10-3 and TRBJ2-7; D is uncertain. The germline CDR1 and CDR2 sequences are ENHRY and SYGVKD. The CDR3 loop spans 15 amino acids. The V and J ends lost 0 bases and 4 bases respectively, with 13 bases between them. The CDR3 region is CAISESSRPLYEQYF. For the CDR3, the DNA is TGTGCCATCAGTGAGTCGAGCAGGCCGCTGTACGAGCAGTACTTC.

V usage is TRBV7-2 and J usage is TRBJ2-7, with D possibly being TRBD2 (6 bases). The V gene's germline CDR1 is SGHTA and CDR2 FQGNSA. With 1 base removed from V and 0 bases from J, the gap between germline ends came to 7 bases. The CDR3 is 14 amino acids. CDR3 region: CASSLVGGSYEQYF. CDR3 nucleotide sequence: TGTGCCAGCAGCTTAGTGGGAGGCTCCTACGAGCAGTACTTC.